This T cell receptor beta chain was profiled in a study of blood T cell repertoires in COVID-19. The germline V and J ends were trimmed by 5 bases and 4 bases, with 14 bases remaining between them. There are 13 residues in the CDR3. Germline lookup yields CDR1 SQVTM and CDR2 ANQGSEA. Per the original data handling: Estimated nucleated cell counts came from reference gene primer amplification. The repertoire was sequenced with immunoSEQ multiplex PCR; TCRdb's copy has only in-frame clones and lacks some. V and J calls and clone size are those listed in that table; D and trimming were worked out from the DNA. The sample has approximately 290,000 clones; roughly 90% are singletons. While infection was still active, Seattle patients were enrolled and then followed longitudinally.

This chain joins TRBV29-1 and TRBJ1-1, with no clear D. This receptor was obtained from a woman under 40 with COVID-19, enrolled during active disease. Sample: peripheral blood. The DNA of the CDR3 is TGCAGCGTTAGGAAGGCGGGCGTCACTGAAGCTTTCTTT. It codes for CSVRKAGVTEAFF. Combining the CDR3 with reference TRBV29-1 and TRBJ1-1 gives the whole variable domain SAVISQKPSRDICQRGTSLTIQCQVDSQVTMMFWYRQQPGQSLTLIATANQGSEATYESGFVIDKFPISRPNLTFSTLTVSNMSPEDSSIYLCSVRKAGVTEAFFGQGTRLTVV.